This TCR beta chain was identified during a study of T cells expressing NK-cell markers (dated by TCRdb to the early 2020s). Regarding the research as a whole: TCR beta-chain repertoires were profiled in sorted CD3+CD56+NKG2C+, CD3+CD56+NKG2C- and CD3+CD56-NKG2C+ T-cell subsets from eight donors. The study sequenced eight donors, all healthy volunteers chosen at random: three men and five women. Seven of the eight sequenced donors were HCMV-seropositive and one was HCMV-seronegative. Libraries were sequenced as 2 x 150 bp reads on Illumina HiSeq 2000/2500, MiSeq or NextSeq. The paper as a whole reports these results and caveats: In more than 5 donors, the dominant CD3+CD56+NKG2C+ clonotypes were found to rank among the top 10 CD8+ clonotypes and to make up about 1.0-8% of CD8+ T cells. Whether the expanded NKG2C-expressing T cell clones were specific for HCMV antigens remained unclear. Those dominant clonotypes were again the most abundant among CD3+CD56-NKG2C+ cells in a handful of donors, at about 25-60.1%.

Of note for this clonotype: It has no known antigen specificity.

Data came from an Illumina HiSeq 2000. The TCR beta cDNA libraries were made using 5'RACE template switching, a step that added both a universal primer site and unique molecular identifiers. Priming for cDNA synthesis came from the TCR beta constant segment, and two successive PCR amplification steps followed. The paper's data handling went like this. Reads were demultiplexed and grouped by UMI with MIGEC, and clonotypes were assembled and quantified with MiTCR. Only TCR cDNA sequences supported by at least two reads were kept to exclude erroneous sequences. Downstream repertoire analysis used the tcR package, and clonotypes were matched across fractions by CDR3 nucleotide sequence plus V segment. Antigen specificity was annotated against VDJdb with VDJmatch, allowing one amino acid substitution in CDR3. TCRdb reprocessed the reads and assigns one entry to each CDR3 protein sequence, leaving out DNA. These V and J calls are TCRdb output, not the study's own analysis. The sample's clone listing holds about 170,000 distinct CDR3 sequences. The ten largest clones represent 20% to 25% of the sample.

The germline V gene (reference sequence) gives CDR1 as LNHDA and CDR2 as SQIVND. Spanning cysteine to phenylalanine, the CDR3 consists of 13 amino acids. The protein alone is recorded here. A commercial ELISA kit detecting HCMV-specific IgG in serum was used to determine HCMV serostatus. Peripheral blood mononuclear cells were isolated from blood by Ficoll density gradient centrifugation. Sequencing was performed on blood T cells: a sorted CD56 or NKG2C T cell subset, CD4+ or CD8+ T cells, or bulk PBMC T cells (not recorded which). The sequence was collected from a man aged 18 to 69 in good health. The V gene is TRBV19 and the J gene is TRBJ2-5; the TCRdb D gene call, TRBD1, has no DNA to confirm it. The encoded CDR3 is CASTSGPLETQYF.